This TCR beta chain is drawn from a study of sequential checkpoint blockade in melanoma. Study-level background: Patients were randomized 1:1 to nivolumab-then-ipilimumab or ipilimumab-then-nivolumab first-line. Maintenance nivolumab came after either treatment sequence.

The treatment: randomized to nivolumab then ipilimumab (arm A) or the reverse (arm B). PBMC sorting kept live CD3+CD8+ cells without CD19 or CD56. Sequencing was performed with immunoSEQ multiplex PCR; in TCRdb, only in-frame clones are kept and a portion is missing. The table has approximately 34,000 clones, roughly 86% seen once. The CDR3 has 17 amino acids. Germline V lookup: CDR1 SGHRS, CDR2 YFSETQ. With V trimmed by 2 bases and J by 0 bases, 5 bases remained unmatched. This rearrangement joins TRBV5-1 to TRBJ1-6; 7 bases match TRBD1. Specimen: CD8+ T cells sorted from blood (inferred from file names), collected from a patient given nivolumab and ipilimumab in sequence. The TCR was taken from a human donor with melanoma. The CDR3 DNA is TGCGCCAGCAGCTTACAGGGGCCGAGCTCCTATAATTCACCCCTCCACTTT. Its translation is CASSLQGPSSYNSPLHF.